This T cell receptor (beta chain) was identified in a study of early T cells in non-severe SARS-CoV-2 infection. On the study more broadly: Chains were unpaired, as sequencing was done on bulk RNA from unsorted whole blood.

Individual cDNA molecules were tagged with unique molecular identifiers, the study reported. TCRdb itself ran the 5' RACE reads through MiXCR, one entry per CDR3 protein. The profile shows fewer than 100,000 distinct CDR3 sequences, approximately 10% of them singletons. The study's findings and limits: The VDJdb matching leaned toward anti-spike CD8 responses and overlooked private and CD4 specificities.

Details on this clonotype: Its antigen is currently unknown.

The CDR3 has 13 residues. V lost 5 bases, J lost 9 bases, and 17 bases lay in between. Germline V gene lookup returns CDR1 GTSNPN and CDR2 SVGIG (reference sequence). The sequenced sample was whole blood. The TCR originated in an adult who was a healthcare worker with PCR-confirmed SARS-CoV-2 infection or an uninfected control (not recorded which). The rearrangement uses TRBV30 and TRBJ1-3, with D possibly matching TRBD1 (5 bases). The CDR3 DNA is TGTGCCTGGGGGATGGGGCGTCGGTCCACCATATATTTT. This gives the protein CAWGMGRRSTIYF.